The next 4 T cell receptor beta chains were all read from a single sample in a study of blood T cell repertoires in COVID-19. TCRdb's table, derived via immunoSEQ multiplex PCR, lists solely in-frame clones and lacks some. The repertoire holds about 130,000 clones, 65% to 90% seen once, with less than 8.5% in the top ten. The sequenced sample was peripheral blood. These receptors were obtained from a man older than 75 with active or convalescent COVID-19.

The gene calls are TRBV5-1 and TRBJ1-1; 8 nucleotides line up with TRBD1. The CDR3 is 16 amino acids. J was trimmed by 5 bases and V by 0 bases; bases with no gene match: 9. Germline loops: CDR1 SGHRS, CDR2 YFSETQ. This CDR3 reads CASSLDPGGSNTEAFF. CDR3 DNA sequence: TGCGCCAGCAGCTTGGACCCAGGGGGCTCAAATACTGAAGCTTTCTTT.

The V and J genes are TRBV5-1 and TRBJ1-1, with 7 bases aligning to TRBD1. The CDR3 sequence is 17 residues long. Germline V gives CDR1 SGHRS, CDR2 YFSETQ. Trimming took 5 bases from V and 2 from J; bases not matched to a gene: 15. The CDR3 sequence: CASSYGPGRGENTEAFF. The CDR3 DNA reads TGCGCCAGCAGTTACGGCCCGGGCAGGGGGGAAAACACTGAAGCTTTCTTT.

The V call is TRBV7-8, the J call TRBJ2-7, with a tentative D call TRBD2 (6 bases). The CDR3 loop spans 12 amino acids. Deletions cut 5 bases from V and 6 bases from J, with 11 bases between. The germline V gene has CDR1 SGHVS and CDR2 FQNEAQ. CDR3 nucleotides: TGTGCCAGCAGCCGGACTATCTCCGAGCAGTACTTC. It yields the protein CASSRTISEQYF.

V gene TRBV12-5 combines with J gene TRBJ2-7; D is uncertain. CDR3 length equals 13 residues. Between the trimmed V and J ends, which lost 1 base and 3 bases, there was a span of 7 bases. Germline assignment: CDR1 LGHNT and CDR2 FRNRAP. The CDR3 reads CASGLGGVYEQYF. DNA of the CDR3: TGTGCTAGTGGTTTGGGAGGAGTCTACGAGCAGTACTTC.